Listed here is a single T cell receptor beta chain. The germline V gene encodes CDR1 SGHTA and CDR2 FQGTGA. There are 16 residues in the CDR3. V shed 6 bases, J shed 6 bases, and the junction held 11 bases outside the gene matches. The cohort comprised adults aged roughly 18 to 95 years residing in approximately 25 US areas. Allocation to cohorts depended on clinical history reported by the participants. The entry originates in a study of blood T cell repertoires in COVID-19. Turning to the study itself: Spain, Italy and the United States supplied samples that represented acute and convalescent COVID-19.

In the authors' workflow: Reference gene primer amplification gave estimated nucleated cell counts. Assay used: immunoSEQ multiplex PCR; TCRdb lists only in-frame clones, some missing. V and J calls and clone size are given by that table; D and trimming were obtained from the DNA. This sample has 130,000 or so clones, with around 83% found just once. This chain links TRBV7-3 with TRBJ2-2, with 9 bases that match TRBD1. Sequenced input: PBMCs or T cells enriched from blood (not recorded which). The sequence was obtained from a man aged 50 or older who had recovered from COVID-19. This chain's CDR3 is CASRQWGQGTAGELFF. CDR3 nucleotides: TGTGCCAGCAGGCAGTGGGGACAGGGCACAGCCGGGGAGCTGTTTTTT.